Described below is a single TCR beta chain sequence and its context. Its target is unknown. From the germline J gene comes the end of the CDR3, since the read stops 3 residues before it. These data originate in a study of T cell clonality in common variable immunodeficiency. Caucasian heritage predominated among both patients and controls. Replacement immunoglobulin had been given to every CVID subject for at least one year. Heparinized whole blood, 5 to 8 ml, came from each donor. This table comes from immunoSEQ multiplex PCR, and its TCRdb copy is limited to in-frame clones, with some not included. Recorded here are some 11,000 clones, none singletons. This CDR3 contains 15 residues. Trimming cost V 3 bases and J 5 bases; bases outside gene matches: 9. Germline CDR1 KGHSH, CDR2 LQKENI. Study observations and caveats: Common variable immunodeficiency TCR beta sequences reportedly had fewer deletions and N-nucleotide insertions. The cause of increased CVID clonality remains unclear without subpopulation sequencing.

The sequence came from a human donor with common variable immunodeficiency. This chain connects TRBV18 to TRBJ2-7, with 8 nucleotides matching TRBD1. The sample consisted of peripheral blood mononuclear cells. The part of the CDR3 DNA that was read is TGTGCCAGCTCACCCCGCCGGGCAGGGGGCAACGAG. This codes for CASSPRRAGGNE. The CDR3, in full, reads CASSPRRAGGNEQYF.